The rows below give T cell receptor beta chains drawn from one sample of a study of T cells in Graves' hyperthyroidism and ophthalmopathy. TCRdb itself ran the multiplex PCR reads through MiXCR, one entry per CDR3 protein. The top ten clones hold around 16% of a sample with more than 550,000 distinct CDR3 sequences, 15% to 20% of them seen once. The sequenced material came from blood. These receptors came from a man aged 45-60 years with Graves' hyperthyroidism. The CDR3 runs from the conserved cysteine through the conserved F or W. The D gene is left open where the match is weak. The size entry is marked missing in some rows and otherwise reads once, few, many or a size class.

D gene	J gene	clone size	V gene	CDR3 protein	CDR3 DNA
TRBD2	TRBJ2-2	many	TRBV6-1	CASSWGSGSPGELFF	TGTGCCAGCAGTTGGGGCAGCGGGAGTCCCGGGGAGCTGTTTTTT
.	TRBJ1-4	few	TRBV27	CASRRHGSNEKLFF	TGTGCCAGCAGAAGGCACGGTTCTAATGAAAAACTGTTTTTT
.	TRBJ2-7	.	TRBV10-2	CASSESVGGVGEQYF	TGCGCCAGCAGTGAGTCAGTGGGAGGTGTCGGTGAGCAGTACTTC
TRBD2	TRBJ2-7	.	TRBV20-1	CSATALAGEDLLYYEQYF	TGCAGTGCTACGGCGCTAGCGGGAGAGGACCTTCTGTACTACGAGCAGTACTTC
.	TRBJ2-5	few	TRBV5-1	CASSLRFGGQETQYF	TGCGCCAGCAGCTTGAGGTTCGGGGGACAAGAGACCCAGTACTTC
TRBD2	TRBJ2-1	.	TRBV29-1	CSVDRPSGSDEQFF	TGCAGCGTTGACCGCCCTAGCGGGAGTGATGAGCAGTTCTTC
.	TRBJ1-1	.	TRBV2	CASLRWHTEAFF	TGTGCCAGCCTCCGGTGGCACACTGAAGCTTTCTTT
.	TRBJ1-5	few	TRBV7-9	CASSPTADGPNQPQHF	TGTGCCAGCAGCCCAACCGCGGACGGACCCAATCAGCCCCAGCATTTT
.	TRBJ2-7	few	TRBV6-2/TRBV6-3	CASSLPLRVEQYF	TGTGCCAGCAGTTTACCCTTAAGGGTTGAGCAGTACTTC
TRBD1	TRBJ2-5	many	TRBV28	CASSLVRQGAETQYF	TGTGCCAGCAGTTTAGTCCGACAGGGGGCTGAGACCCAGTACTTC
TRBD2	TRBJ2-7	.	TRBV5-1	CASRGSGNYEQYF	TGCGCCAGCAGAGGTAGCGGGAACTACGAGCAGTACTTC
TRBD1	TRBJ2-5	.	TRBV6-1	CASSLTGSYQETQYF	TGTGCCAGCAGCCTGACAGGGAGCTACCAAGAGACCCAGTACTTC
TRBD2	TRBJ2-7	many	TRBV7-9	CASSPGTKTGGDEQYF	TGTGCCAGCAGTCCAGGTACTAAAACGGGAGGGGACGAGCAGTACTTC
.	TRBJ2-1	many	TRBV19	CASSPRFGGNEQFF	TGTGCCAGTAGTCCCCGCTTTGGCGGCAATGAGCAGTTCTTC
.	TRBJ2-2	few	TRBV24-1	CATSDLGGSDTGELFF	TGTGCCACCAGTGATTTAGGGGGAAGCGACACCGGGGAGCTGTTTTTT
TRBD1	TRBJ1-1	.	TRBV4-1	CASSQDARGQGLMNTEAFF	TGCGCCAGCAGCCAAGACGCTAGGGGACAGGGGCTTATGAACACTGAAGCTTTCTTT
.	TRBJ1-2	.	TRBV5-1	CASSNTQGTANYGYTF	TGCGCCAGCAGTAACACTCAAGGGACCGCTAACTATGGCTACACCTTC
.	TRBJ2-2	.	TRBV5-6	CASTTGYGGELFF	TGTGCCAGCACAACGGGGTATGGCGGGGAGCTGTTTTTT
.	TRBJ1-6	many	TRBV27	CASSPTRSTGDSPLHF	TGTGCCAGCAGTCCTACCCGGAGCACGGGAGATTCACCCCTCCACTTT
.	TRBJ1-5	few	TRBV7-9	CASSSINQPQHF	TGTGCCAGCAGCTCTATCAATCAGCCCCAGCATTTT
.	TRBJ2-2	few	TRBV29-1	CSVGRVTGELFF	TGCAGCGTTGGGAGGGTGACCGGGGAGCTGTTTTTT
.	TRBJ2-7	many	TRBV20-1	CSAIPRDLHYEQYF	TGCAGTGCCATCCCCCGGGACCTTCACTACGAGCAGTACTTC
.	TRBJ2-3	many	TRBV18	CASSPPGVPDTQYF	TGTGCCAGCTCACCACCGGGGGTTCCAGATACGCAGTATTTT
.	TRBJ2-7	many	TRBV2	CASSEQGGFSYEQYF	TGTGCCAGCAGTGAACAGGGGGGGTTCTCCTACGAGCAGTACTTC
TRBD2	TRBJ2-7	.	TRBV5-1	CASSFKTSGSYEQYF	TGCGCCAGCAGCTTTAAAACTAGCGGGTCCTACGAGCAGTACTTC
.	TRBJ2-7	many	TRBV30	CAWNQGRREQYF	TGTGCCTGGAACCAGGGCCGTCGCGAGCAGTACTTC
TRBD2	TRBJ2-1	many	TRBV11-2	CASSYTTSGYNEQFF	TGTGCCAGCAGCTATACGACTAGCGGCTACAATGAGCAGTTCTTC
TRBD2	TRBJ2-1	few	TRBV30	CARNVGSGTPYNEQFF	TGTGCCCGGAACGTGGGGAGCGGGACCCCCTACAATGAGCAGTTCTTC
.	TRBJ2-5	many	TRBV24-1	CATSRKVGEETQYF	TGTGCCACCAGCCGCAAAGTCGGCGAGGAGACCCAGTACTTC
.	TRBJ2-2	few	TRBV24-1	CATREENTGELFF	TGTGCCACCAGGGAGGAGAACACCGGGGAGCTGTTTTTT
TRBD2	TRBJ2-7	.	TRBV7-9	CASSLAGGTNEQYF	TGTGCCAGCAGCTTGGCGGGGGGGACCAACGAGCAGTACTTC
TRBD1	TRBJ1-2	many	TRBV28	CASSLLGGQGRGGSYTF	TGTGCCAGCAGTTTACTCGGGGGACAGGGCAGGGGGGGGAGCTACACCTTC
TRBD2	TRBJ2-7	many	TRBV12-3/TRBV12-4	CASSTGLVRYEQYF	TGTGCCAGCAGCACGGGACTAGTTCGTTACGAGCAGTACTTC
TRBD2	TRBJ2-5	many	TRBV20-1	CSASGRQETQYF	TGCAGTGCTAGCGGGAGGCAAGAGACCCAGTACTTC
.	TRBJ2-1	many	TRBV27	CASSLSGTDEQFF	TGTGCCAGCAGTTTATCGGGGACTGATGAGCAGTTCTTC
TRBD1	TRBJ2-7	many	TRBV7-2	CASSPRQGPYEQYF	TGTGCCAGCAGCCCACGACAGGGCCCCTACGAGCAGTACTTC
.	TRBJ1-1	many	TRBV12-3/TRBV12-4	CASSLERTEAFF	TGTGCCAGCAGTTTAGAACGAACTGAAGCTTTCTTT
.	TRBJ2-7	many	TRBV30	CAWRGPRATSSYEQYF	TGTGCCTGGAGGGGGCCCCGGGCGACTAGCTCCTACGAGCAGTACTTC
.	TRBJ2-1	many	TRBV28	CASSLLNAYNEQFF	TGTGCCAGCAGTTTATTGAACGCGTACAATGAGCAGTTCTTC
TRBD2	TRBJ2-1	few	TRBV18	CASSPPNRLAGGRHHEQFF	TGTGCCAGCTCACCACCGAATCGACTAGCGGGCGGCAGGCATCATGAGCAGTTCTTC
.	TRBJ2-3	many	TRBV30	CAWTLGRSSTDTQYF	TGTGCCTGGACCCTGGGCAGATCTAGCACAGATACGCAGTATTTT
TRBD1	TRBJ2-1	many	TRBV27	CATYLGQGARNEQFF	TGTGCCACCTACCTCGGACAGGGGGCCAGGAATGAGCAGTTCTTC
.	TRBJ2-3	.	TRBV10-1	CASSDGGIELIRTDTQYF	TGCGCCAGCAGTGATGGAGGGATTGAGCTTATCCGCACAGATACGCAGTATTTT
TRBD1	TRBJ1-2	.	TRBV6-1	CASSDPGQGTGGYTF	TGTGCCAGCAGTGACCCGGGACAGGGGACGGGTGGCTACACCTTC
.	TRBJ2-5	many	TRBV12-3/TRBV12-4	CASSLFGGQETQYF	TGTGCCAGCAGTTTATTTGGGGGGCAAGAGACCCAGTACTTC
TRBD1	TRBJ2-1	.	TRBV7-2	CASNRGQFF	TGTGCCAGCAACAGGGGGCAGTTCTTC
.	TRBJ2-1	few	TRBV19	CASTYRGASSGYNEQFF	TGTGCCAGTACCTATAGGGGGGCGTCTAGCGGTTACAATGAGCAGTTCTTC
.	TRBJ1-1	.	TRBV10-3	CAIQKDGDANTEAFF	TGTGCCATCCAAAAGGATGGGGACGCGAACACTGAAGCTTTCTTT
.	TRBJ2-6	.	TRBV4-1	CASSQLTRGGSGANVLTF	TGCGCCAGCAGCCAACTAACCAGGGGAGGTTCTGGGGCCAACGTCCTGACTTTC
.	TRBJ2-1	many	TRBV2	CASSGLGNEQFF	TGTGCCAGCAGTGGGCTGGGCAATGAGCAGTTCTTC
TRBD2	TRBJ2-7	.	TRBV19	CASSIGSGGSYSYEQYF	TGTGCCAGTAGTATAGGGAGTGGCGGGAGTTATTCCTACGAGCAGTACTTC
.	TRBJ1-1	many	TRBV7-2	CASSLASDTEAFF	TGTGCCAGCAGCTTAGCCTCGGACACTGAAGCTTTCTTT
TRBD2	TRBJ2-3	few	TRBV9	CASSVSGRNSDTQYF	TGTGCCAGCAGCGTTAGCGGGAGAAATTCAGATACGCAGTATTTT
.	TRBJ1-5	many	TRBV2	CASTYSGHSSNQPQHF	TGTGCCAGCACATACTCGGGACACTCCAGCAATCAGCCCCAGCATTTT
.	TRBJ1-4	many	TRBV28	CASSLEGATNEKLFF	TGTGCCAGCAGTCTAGAGGGGGCAACTAATGAAAAACTGTTTTTT
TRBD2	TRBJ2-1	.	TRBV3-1	CASSQEGRGRAYNEQFF	TGTGCCAGCAGCCAAGAAGGTCGAGGGAGGGCTTACAATGAGCAGTTCTTC